This T cell receptor beta chain was found in a study of T-cell reconstitution after alpha-beta-depleted transplantation in children. Using unique molecular identifiers, the investigators prepared the TCRbeta library. TCRdb used MiXCR to reprocess the PCR reads, holding one entry per CDR3 protein. Here the sample spans 500,000 to 600,000 distinct CDR3 sequences, roughly 18% being singletons. The table lists this clonotype with a count of one. Trimming stripped 0 bases from V and 7 bases from J, with 22 bases between. From germline, CDR1 is SNHLY and CDR2 FYNNEI. This CDR3 is 18 amino acids long. This specimen consisted of PBMCs from the stem cell graft donor, obtained from the stem cell graft. This TCR was sampled from a human donor who donated a stem cell graft to a child with acute lymphoblastic leukemia. This sequence joins TRBV2 and TRBJ2-4; D remains unclear. The CDR3 spells CASSEALLVDPSANIQYF. The CDR3, as DNA: TGTGCCAGCAGTGAAGCGCTTCTTGTAGACCCCAGCGCGAACATTCAGTACTTC.